These 3 T cell receptor beta chains were sequenced from one sample in a study of blood T cells in healthy people across ages. PCR was performed a second time for roughly 7 to 11 cycles using a sample-barcoded 5' primer and a J-beta primer mix. TCRdb reanalysed the 5' RACE reads using MiXCR and keeps one entry per CDR3 protein. Of over 1.5 million distinct CDR3 sequences detected, about 50% appear once; the ten largest clones hold over 2%. Input material: blood. The source is a woman in her thirties or forties in good health.

J is TRBJ1-6 and V is TRBV4-2; possibly TRBD1 for D (5 bases). The CDR3 is 16 amino acids. V dropped 1 base and J dropped 9 bases, with 16 bases sitting between them. Germline V gives CDR1 LGHNA, CDR2 YNFKEQ. As DNA, the CDR3 is TGTGCCAGCAGCCAAGTCAGGGCCAAGACCCCTTCACCCCTCCACTTT. Amino acids: CASSQVRAKTPSPLHF.

V gene TRBV4-2 combines with J gene TRBJ2-5; D perhaps matches TRBD2 (6 bases). The germline V gene has CDR1 LGHNA and CDR2 YNFKEQ. V lost 3 bases, J lost 5 bases, and 19 bases lay in between. This CDR3 is built from 16 residues. CDR3 loop: CASSQGLRSEAETQYF. CDR3 in DNA: TGTGCCAGCAGCCAGGGACTGCGTTCCGAGGCGGAGACCCAGTACTTC.

The sample holds a few counts of this clonotype. The V call is TRBV20-1, the J call TRBJ2-1; D is undetermined. CDR1 DFQATT and CDR2 SNEGSKA come from the germline V gene (reference sequence). The CDR3 runs 14 residues. With 4 bases removed from V and 1 base from J, the gap between germline ends came to 11 bases. This CDR3 is CSANQRRSYNEQFF. In DNA, the CDR3 is TGCAGTGCTAACCAGAGAAGGTCCTACAATGAGCAGTTCTTC.